The 7 T cell receptor beta chains reported below all come from one sample, sequenced in a study of T cells in Graves' hyperthyroidism and ophthalmopathy. Amplification of TCR beta CDR3 regions was performed using RNA transcripts as template. First-round RT-PCR with HTBI primers amplified the TCR CDR3 region. From the multiplex PCR reads, TCRdb called clonotypes with MiXCR, one entry per CDR3 protein. This sample has some 560,000 distinct CDR3 sequences, with about 14% found just once. Sequences were obtained from blood. These receptor sequences come from a woman aged 40-49 years with Graves' hyperthyroidism.

The sample holds many counts of this clonotype. V is TRBV7-3 and J is TRBJ2-3; no definite D call. CDR1 is SGHTA and CDR2 is FQGTGA in the germline V gene. The germline V and J ends were trimmed by 0 bases and 4 bases, with 5 bases remaining between them. The CDR3 consists of 13 residues. The CDR3 loop is CASSLTNSDTQYF. The CDR3 DNA reads as TGTGCCAGCAGCTTAACGAACTCAGATACGCAGTATTTT.

This clonotype was observed at least ten times. The V gene is TRBV2, the J gene TRBJ2-1, with D maybe TRBD1 (6 bases). V lost 7 bases and J 3 bases, leaving 13 bases between the germline ends. In germline, CDR1 is SNHLY, CDR2 FYNNEI. This CDR3 region has 14 residues. The CDR3, as DNA: TGTGCCAGCACTGGGGGCCGGGGCTACAATGAGCAGTTCTTC. This translates into CASTGGRGYNEQFF. The complete variable domain, with remaining parts taken from reference TRBV2 and TRBJ2-1, reads EPEVTQTPSHQVTQMGQEVILRCVPISNHLYFYWYRQILGQKVEFLVSFYNNEISEKSEIFDDQFSVERPDGSNFTLKIRSTKLEDSAMYFCASTGGRGYNEQFFGPGTRLTVL.

This clonotype was seen many times. The rearrangement joins TRBV3-1 to TRBJ1-2; 7 bases agree with TRBD1. CDR1 and CDR2 from the germline V gene are LGHDT and YNNKEL (reference sequence). The CDR3 extends over 13 amino acids. After removal of 3 bases from V and 8 bases from J, the junction contained 6 bases not matched to a gene. CDR3 sequence: CASSQSLGGGYTF. As DNA, the CDR3 is TGTGCCAGCAGCCAGTCACTAGGGGGCGGCTACACCTTC.

The chain links TRBV19 to TRBJ2-3; 11 bases fit TRBD2. V gave up 4 bases and J gave up 3 bases; unmatched junction bases: 3. Germline lookup yields CDR1 LNHDA and CDR2 SQIVND (reference sequence). The CDR3 covers 15 residues. This CDR3 reads CASSRGLAETDTQYF. The CDR3 bases are TGTGCCAGTAGTAGGGGACTAGCGGAGACAGATACGCAGTATTTT.

V is TRBV28 and J is TRBJ2-1; 9 nucleotides line up with TRBD2. Germline lookup yields CDR1 MDHEN and CDR2 SYDVKM. CDR3 size: 16 residues. Trimming at V came to 5 bases and at J to 1 base, leaving 6 bases not matched to a gene. The CDR3 protein is CASSNSGSQSYNEQFF. The CDR3 nucleotides are TGTGCCAGCAGTAATAGCGGGAGTCAGTCCTACAATGAGCAGTTCTTC. Supplemented by reference TRBV28 and TRBJ2-1, the full variable domain reads DVKVTQSSRYLVKRTGEKVFLECVQDMDHENMFWYRQDPGLGLRLIYFSYDVKMKEKGDIPEGYSVSREKKERFSLILESASTNQTSMYLCASSNSGSQSYNEQFFGPGTRLTVL.

This clonotype was counted ten times or more. The rearrangement links TRBV20-1 to TRBJ2-7, with 10 bases identical to TRBD2. Per germline, CDR1 DFQATT and CDR2 SNEGSKA (reference sequence). J gave up 3 bases and V 0 bases, and 8 bases lay outside the gene matches. There are 16 residues in the CDR3. CDR3 protein: CSARDWASGGYYEQYF. DNA of the CDR3: TGCAGTGCTAGAGATTGGGCTAGCGGGGGATACTACGAGCAGTACTTC.

The chain is built from TRBV19 and TRBJ2-3; 13 bases agree with TRBD2. The CDR3 spans 16 residues. CDR1 is LNHDA and CDR2 is SQIVND in the germline V gene (reference sequence). After removal of 8 bases from V and 3 bases from J, the junction contained 8 bases not matched to a gene. The CDR3 DNA follows: TGTGCCAGTGGGGGACTAGCGGGGAGTCATACAGATACGCAGTATTTT. Its protein is CASGGLAGSHTDTQYF.